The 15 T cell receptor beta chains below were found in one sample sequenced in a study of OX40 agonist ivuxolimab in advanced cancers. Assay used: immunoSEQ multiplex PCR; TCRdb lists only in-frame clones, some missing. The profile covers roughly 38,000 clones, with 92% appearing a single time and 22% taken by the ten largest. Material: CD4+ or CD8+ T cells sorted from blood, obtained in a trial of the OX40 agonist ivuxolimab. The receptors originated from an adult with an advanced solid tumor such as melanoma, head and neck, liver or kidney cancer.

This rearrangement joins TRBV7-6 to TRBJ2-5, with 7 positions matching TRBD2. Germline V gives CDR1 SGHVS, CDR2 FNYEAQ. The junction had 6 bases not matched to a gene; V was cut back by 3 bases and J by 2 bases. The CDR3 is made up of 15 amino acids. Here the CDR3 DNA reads TGTGCCAGCAGCTTTTTTCGGGAGGCTCAAGAGACCCAGTACTTC. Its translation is CASSFFREAQETQYF.

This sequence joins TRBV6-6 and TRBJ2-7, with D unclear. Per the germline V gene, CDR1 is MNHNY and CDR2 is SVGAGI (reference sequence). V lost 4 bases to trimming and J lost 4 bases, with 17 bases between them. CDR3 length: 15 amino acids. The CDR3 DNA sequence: TGTGCCAGCAGTTCCCCAGACTCCTACGGGTACGAGCAGTACTTC. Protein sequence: CASSSPDSYGYEQYF.

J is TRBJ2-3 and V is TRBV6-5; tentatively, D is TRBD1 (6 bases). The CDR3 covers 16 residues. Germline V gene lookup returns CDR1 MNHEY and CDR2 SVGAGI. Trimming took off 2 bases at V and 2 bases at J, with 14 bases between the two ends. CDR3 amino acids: CASSYARQEHTDTQYF. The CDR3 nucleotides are TGTGCCAGCAGTTACGCTCGACAGGAACACACAGATACGCAGTATTTT.

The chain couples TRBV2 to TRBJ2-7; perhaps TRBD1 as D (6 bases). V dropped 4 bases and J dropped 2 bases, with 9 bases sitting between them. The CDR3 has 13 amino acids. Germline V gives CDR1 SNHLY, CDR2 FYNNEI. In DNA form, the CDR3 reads TGTGCCAGCAGTGTTGGGACAACCTACGAGCAGTACTTC. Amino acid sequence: CASSVGTTYEQYF.

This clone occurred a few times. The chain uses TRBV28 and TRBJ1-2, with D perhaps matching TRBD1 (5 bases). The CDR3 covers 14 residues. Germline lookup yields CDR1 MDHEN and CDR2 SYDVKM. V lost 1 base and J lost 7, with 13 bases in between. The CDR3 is CASSLLGGKGGYTF. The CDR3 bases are TGTGCCAGCAGTTTATTGGGGGGAAAGGGTGGCTACACCTTC.

The CDR3 region has the DNA TGTGCCAGCAGTGAACGGTGGGACACCGGGGAGCTGTTTTTT. It encodes CASSERWDTGELFF. This chain joins TRBV2 and TRBJ2-2; D is unresolved. Germline loops: CDR1 SNHLY, CDR2 FYNNEI. The CDR3 consists of 14 residues. Trimming took 2 bases from V and 3 from J, leaving 7 bases between them.

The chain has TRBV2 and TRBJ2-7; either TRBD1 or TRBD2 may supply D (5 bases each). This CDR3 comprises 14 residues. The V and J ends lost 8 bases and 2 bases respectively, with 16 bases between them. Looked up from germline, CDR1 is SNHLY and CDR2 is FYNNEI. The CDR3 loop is CASSRPGPPYEQYF. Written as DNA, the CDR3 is TGTGCCAGCTCACGGCCGGGACCCCCCTACGAGCAGTACTTC. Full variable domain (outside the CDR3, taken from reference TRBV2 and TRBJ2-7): EPEVTQTPSHQVTQMGQEVILRCVPISNHLYFYWYRQILGQKVEFLVSFYNNEISEKSEIFDDQFSVERPDGSNFTLKIRSTKLEDSAMYFCASSRPGPPYEQYFGPGTRLTVT.

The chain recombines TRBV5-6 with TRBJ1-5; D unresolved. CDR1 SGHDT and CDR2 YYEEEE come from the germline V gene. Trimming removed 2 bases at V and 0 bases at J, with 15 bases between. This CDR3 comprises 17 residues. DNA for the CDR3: TGTGCCAGCAGCTTATTAGGGCTTCGCGATAGCAATCAGCCCCAGCATTTT. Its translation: CASSLLGLRDSNQPQHF.

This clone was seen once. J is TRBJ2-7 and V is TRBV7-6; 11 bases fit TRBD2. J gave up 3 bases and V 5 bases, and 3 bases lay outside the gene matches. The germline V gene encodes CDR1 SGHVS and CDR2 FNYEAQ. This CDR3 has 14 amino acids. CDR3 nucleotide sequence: TGTGCCAGCAGCCGACTAGCGGGGAGCTACGAGCAGTACTTC. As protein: CASSRLAGSYEQYF.

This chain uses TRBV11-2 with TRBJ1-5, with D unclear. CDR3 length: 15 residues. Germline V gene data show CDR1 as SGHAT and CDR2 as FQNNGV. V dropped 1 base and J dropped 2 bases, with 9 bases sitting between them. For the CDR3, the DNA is TGTGCCAGCAGCTTAGGGGAATTTGGCAATCAGCCCCAGCATTTT. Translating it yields CASSLGEFGNQPQHF.

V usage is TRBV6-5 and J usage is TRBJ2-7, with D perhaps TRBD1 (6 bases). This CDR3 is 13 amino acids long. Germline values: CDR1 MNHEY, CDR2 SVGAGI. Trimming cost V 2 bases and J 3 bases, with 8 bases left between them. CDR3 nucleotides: TGTGCCAGCAGTTACACAGGGTTCTACGAGCAGTACTTC. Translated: CASSYTGFYEQYF.

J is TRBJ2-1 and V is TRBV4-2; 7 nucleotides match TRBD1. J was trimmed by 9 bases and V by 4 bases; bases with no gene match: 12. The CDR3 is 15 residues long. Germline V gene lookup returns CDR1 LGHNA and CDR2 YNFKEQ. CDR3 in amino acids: CASSLTRQGSLEQFF. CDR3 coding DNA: TGTGCCAGCAGCCTTACTCGACAGGGATCGCTTGAGCAGTTCTTC.

DNA for the CDR3: TGTGCCAGCAGCTTGGGACAGGGAGGCTACGAGCAGTACTTC. The encoded protein is CASSLGQGGYEQYF. V gene TRBV4-2 combines with J gene TRBJ2-7, with 9 bases that match TRBD1. The CDR3 totals 14 residues. CDR1 is LGHNA, CDR2 YNFKEQ, per germline. Trimming took 5 bases from V and 3 from J; bases not matched to a gene: 5.

The CDR3 protein is CASSQAGTRSSYEQYF. CDR3 nucleotides: TGCGCCAGCAGCCAGGCCGGGACAAGGAGCTCCTACGAGCAGTACTTC. The chain links TRBV4-1 to TRBJ2-7; maybe TRBD1 (6 bases). The germline V gene encodes CDR1 MGHRA and CDR2 YSYEKL. Trimming left V 3 bases short and J 0 bases short, with 15 bases between. The CDR3 is 16 residues long.

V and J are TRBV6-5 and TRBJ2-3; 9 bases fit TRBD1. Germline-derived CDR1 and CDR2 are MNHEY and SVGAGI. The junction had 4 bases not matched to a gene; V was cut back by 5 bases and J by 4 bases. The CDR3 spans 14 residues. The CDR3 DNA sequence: TGTGCCAGCAGTCCCGGGACAGGGCCAGATACGCAGTATTTT. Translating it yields CASSPGTGPDTQYF.